This T cell receptor (beta chain) appears in the sequencing data of a study of T cell responses to AZD1222 COVID-19 vaccine. Study summary: Pooling covered second doses at about 4 or about 12 weeks. Study-wide points: Spike-wide vaccine-associated CD4 TCRs dominated at 160-218 and 743-854. White British donors predominated, females outnumbered males, and clonal diversity was possibly underestimated. Nearly half of spike-specific TCRs reportedly target unmutated variant regions.

With respect to this clone: Antigen specificity is unknown.

Produced via immunoSEQ multiplex PCR; TCRdb's table is partial and in-frame only. Found here are over 100,000 clones, just over 90% of them singletons; the top ten hold 4.5%. Germline V lookup: CDR1 SGHTA, CDR2 FQGTGA. Trimming removed 5 bases from V and 8 bases from J; junction bases left unmatched: 8. The CDR3 contains 13 residues. This clonotype was obtained from an adult in good health. The sample in question was peripheral blood, obtained on day 0 of AZD1222 vaccination. The V call is TRBV7-3, the J call TRBJ1-2; 7 bases are a match to TRBD1. The CDR3 sequence: CASSQQGRGGYTF. For the CDR3, the DNA is TGTGCCAGCAGCCAACAGGGGAGGGGAGGCTACACCTTC.